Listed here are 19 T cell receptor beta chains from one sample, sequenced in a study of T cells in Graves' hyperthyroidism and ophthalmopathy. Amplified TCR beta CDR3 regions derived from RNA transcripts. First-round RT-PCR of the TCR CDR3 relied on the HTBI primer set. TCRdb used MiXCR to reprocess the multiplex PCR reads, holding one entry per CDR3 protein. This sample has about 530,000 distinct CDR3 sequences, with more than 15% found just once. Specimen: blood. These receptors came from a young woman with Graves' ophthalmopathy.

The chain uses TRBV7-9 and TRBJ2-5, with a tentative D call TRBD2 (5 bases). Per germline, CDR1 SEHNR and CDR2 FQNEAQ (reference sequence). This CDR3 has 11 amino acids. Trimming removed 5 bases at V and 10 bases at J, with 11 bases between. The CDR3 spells CASSNPGNQYF. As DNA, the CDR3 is TGTGCCAGCAGCAACCCGGGAAACCAGTACTTC.

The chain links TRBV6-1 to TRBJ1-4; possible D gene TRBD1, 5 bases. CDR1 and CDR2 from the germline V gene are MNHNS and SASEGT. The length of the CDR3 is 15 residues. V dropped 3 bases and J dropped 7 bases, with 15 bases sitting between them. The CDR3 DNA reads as TGTGCCAGCAGTGACAGTCCGGGACGGCCTGAAAAACTGTTTTTT. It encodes CASSDSPGRPEKLFF.

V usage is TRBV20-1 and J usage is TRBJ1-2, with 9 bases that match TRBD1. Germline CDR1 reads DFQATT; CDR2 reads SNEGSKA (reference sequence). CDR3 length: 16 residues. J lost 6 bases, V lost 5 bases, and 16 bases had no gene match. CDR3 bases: TGCAGTGCTGTGCTAGTTTCGTCCGGGACAGGGAATGGCTACACCTTC. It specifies CSAVLVSSGTGNGYTF.

This CDR3 is CASIQTGVYGYTF. CDR3 DNA: TGTGCCAGCATCCAGACAGGCGTCTATGGCTACACCTTC. The rearrangement joins TRBV5-8 to TRBJ1-2, with D maybe TRBD1 (6 bases). Germline V gene lookup returns CDR1 SGHTS and CDR2 YDEGEE. This CDR3 has 13 residues. The V gene lost 6 bases and the J gene lost 4 bases, with 13 bases spanning the gap. The full variable domain, its missing parts supplied by reference TRBV5-8 and TRBJ1-2, is EAGVTQSPTHLIKTRGQQATLRCSPISGHTSVYWYQQALGLGLQFLLWYDEGEERNRGNFPPRFSGRQFPNYSSELNVNALELEDSALYLCASIQTGVYGYTFGSGTRLTVV.

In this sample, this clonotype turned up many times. CDR3 bases: TGTGCCAGCAGCCCCCGTTGGGGAGGGGGATACGATGGCTACACCTTC. Protein sequence: CASSPRWGGGYDGYTF. The chain carries TRBV11-2 and TRBJ1-2; weak D call: TRBD1 (6 bases). V was pared by 5 bases and J by 6 bases, with 22 bases between. This CDR3 is 16 amino acids long. CDR1 is SGHAT and CDR2 is FQNNGV in the germline V gene.

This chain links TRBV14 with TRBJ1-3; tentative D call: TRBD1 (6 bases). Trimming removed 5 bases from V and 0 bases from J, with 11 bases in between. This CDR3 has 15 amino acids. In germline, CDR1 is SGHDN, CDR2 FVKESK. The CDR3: CASSGQILSGNTIYF. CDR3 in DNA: TGTGCCAGCAGCGGACAGATCCTCTCTGGAAACACCATATATTTT.

The DNA for the CDR3 is TGTGCCAACCGGACAGAACTAGGGGATACGCAGTATTTT. As protein: CANRTELGDTQYF. The chain has TRBV27 and TRBJ2-3; a weak D match, TRBD1 (6 bases). The CDR3 loop spans 13 amino acids. V was pared by 10 bases and J by 6 bases, with 17 bases between. The germline gives CDR1 MNHEY, CDR2 SMNVEV (reference sequence).

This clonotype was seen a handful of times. As DNA, the CDR3 is TGTGCCAGCAGTTTAGTCGTACTAGGACAGCATAACACCGGGGAGCTGTTTTTT. Translation gives CASSLVVLGQHNTGELFF. J is TRBJ2-2 and V is TRBV6-8, with D perhaps TRBD1 (6 bases). Germline CDR1 and CDR2: MNHGY and SAAAGT. The CDR3 consists of 18 residues. Deletions cut 4 bases from V and 2 bases from J, with 20 bases between.

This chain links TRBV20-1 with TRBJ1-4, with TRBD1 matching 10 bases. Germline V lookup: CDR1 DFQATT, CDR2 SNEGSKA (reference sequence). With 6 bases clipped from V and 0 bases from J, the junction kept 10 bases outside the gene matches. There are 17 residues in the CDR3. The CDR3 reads CSAPPGQGTSTNEKLFF. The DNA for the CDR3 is TGCAGTGCCCCGCCGGGACAGGGGACCTCAACTAATGAAAAACTGTTTTTT.

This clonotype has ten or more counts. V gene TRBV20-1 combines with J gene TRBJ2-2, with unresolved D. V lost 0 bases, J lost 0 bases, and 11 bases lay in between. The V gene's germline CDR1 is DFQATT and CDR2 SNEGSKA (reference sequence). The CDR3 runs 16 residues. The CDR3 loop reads CSARDVAGANTGELFF. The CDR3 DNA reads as TGCAGTGCTAGAGATGTGGCAGGCGCGAACACCGGGGAGCTGTTTTTT.

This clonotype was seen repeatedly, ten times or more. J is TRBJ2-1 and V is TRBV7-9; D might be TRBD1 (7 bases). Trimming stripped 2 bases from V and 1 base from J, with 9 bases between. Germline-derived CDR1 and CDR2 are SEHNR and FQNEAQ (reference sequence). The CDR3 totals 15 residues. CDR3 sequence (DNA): TGTGCCAGCAGCTTACCAGGGGGGTCCTACAATGAGCAGTTCTTC. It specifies CASSLPGGSYNEQFF.

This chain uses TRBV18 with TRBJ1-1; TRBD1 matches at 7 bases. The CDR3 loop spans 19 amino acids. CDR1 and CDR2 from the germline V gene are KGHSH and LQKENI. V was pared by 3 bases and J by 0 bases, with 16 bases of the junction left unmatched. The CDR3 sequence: CASSPTSDRRPTMNTEAFF. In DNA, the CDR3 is TGTGCCAGCTCACCGACCTCGGACAGGCGGCCCACCATGAACACTGAAGCTTTCTTT. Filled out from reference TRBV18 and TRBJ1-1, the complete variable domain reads NAGVMQNPRHLVRRRGQEARLRCSPMKGHSHVYWYRQLPEEGLKFMVYLQKENIIDESGMPKERFSAEFPKEGPSILRIQQVVRGDSAAYFCASSPTSDRRPTMNTEAFFGQGTRLTVV.

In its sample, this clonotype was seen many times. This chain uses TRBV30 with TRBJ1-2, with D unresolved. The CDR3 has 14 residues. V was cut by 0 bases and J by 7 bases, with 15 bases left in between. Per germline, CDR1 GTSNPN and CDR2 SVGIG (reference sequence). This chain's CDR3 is CAWSVRTDRSGYTF. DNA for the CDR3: TGTGCCTGGAGTGTCCGGACGGATAGGTCTGGCTACACCTTC.

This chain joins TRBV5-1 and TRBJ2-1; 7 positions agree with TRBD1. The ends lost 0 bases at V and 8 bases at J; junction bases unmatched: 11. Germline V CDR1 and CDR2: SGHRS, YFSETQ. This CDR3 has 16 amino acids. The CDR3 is CASSLATGSSWDEQFF. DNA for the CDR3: TGCGCCAGCAGCTTGGCGACAGGGTCAAGTTGGGATGAGCAGTTCTTC.

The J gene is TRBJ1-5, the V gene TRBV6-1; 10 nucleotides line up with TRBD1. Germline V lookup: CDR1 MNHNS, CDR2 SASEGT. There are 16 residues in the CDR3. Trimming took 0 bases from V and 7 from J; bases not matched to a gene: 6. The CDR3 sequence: CASSEAEGQGGQPQHF. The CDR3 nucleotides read TGTGCCAGCAGTGAAGCGGAAGGACAGGGGGGACAGCCCCAGCATTTT.

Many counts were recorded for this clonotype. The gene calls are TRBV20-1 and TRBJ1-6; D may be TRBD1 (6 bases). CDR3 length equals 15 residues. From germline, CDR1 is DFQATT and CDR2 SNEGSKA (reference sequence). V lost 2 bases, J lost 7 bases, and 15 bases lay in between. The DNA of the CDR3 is TGCAGTGCTAGACCGGGGGGCCGACTCAATTCACCCCTCCACTTT. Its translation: CSARPGGRLNSPLHF.

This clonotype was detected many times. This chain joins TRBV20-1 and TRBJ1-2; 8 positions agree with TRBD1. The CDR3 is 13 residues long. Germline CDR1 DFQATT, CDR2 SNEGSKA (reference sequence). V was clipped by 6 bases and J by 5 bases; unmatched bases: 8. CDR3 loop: CSANGGTGYGYTF. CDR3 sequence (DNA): TGCAGTGCAAACGGAGGGACAGGATATGGCTACACCTTC.

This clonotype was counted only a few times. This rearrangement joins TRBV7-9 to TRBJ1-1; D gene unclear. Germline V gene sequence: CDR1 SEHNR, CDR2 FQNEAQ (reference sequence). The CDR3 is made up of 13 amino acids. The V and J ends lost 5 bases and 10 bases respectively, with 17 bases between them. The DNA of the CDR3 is TGTGCCAGCAGCCCAGAGAGGGTTTTTCGAGCTTTCTTT. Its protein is CASSPERVFRAFF.

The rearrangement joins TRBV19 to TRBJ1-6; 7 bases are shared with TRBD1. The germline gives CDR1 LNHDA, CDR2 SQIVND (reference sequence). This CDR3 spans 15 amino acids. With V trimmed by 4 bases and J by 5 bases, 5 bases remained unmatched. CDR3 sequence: CASSTDRVDNSPLHF. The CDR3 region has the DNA TGTGCCAGTAGTACAGACAGGGTGGATAATTCACCCCTCCACTTT.